This entry describes one T cell receptor (beta chain). The data stem from a study of shared clonotypes between healthy human individuals. The CDR3 is 15 residues long. From germline, CDR1 is SGHDN and CDR2 FVKESK. The V gene lost 0 bases and the J gene lost 2 bases, with 11 bases spanning the gap. Data came from immunoSEQ multiplex PCR; TCRdb stores just in-frame clones and leaves some out. This sample carries about 980,000 clones, approximately 80% of them seen once, and the ten largest clones take around 1.5%. The chain recombines TRBV14 with TRBJ2-7, with D possibly TRBD2 on 6 matching bases. The sequencing sample was made of memory CD4+ T cells sorted from blood. Regarding subset: CD45RA-negative fraction. The receptor comes from a man younger than 30 in good health. Written as DNA, the CDR3 is TGTGCCAGCAGCCAAGAGCGGGGAATACCCTACGAGCAGTACTTC. Its translation: CASSQERGIPYEQYF.